The T cell receptor (beta chain) described here comes from a study of cytomegalovirus exposure and HLA in healthy donors. Study context: Around 180 million T cells yielded 100 million or so unique TCR beta sequences in earlier analysis. Study conclusions and caveats: According to a later analysis, donors in an Asian-associated ancestry cluster reportedly had fewer N-insertions than the approximately 620-donor mean. A link between a missense DCLRE1C variant and TCR beta V- and J-gene trimming emerged from a later analysis.

Healthy bone marrow donors made up the donor group. CDR3 length: 16 residues. Germline CDR1 and CDR2: LGHNA and YSLEER. The V and J ends lost 0 bases and 3 bases respectively, with 15 bases between them. As for this clone: The target antigen is unknown.

Researchers ran the PCR with 60 Vbeta and 13 Jbeta primers. The data were produced by immunoSEQ multiplex PCR, yet TCRdb's version contains in-frame clones alone and is incomplete. The sample includes about 170,000 clones, more than 80% of them seen just once. Sequencing was carried out using PBMCs. The receptor's source is a woman between 18 and 29 years old in good health and CMV-seronegative. J is TRBJ2-7 and V is TRBV4-3; D is perhaps TRBD2 (5 bases). In nucleotides, the CDR3 is TGCGCCAGCAGCCAAGATTTCCGGGATTCTTTCTACGAGCAGTACTTC. It specifies CASSQDFRDSFYEQYF.